Sequencing of this T cell receptor beta chain was carried out in a study of blood T cell repertoires in COVID-19. On the study more broadly: The United States, Italy and Spain supplied acute and convalescent COVID-19 samples. Sample material is recorded as cDNA or gDNA derived from T cells, B-cell-depleted T cells, or PBMCs.

The CDR3 extends over 15 amino acids. V dropped 6 bases and J dropped 2; count of bases not matched to a gene: 6. CDR1 is MNHEY and CDR2 is SVGAGI in the germline V gene. Per the study methods: How many nucleated cells were present was estimated from reference gene primer amplification. Sequencing was performed with immunoSEQ multiplex PCR; in TCRdb, only in-frame clones are kept and a portion is missing. Clone size and the V and J calls come from that table; the DNA yielded D and trimming. The data contain some 120,000 clones, approximately 89% of them seen just once; the ten biggest clones take up 3.5% to 5%.

Sample: peripheral blood. The chain carries TRBV6-5 and TRBJ2-5; 10 nucleotides align to TRBD2. The TCR comes from a human donor in a cohort sampled during active COVID-19. CDR3 sequence (DNA): TGTGCCAGCAGGGCTAGCGGGGGAATACAAGAGACCCAGTACTTC. It codes for CASRASGGIQETQYF.